The clone carrying this TCR beta chain occurred many times. Every bit of the isolated RNA underwent reverse transcription, so sequencing read expressed TCRB transcripts. Using immunoSEQ multiplex PCR, the repertoire was profiled, and TCRdb retains in-frame clones only, with some absent. The sample yields 250,000 to 400,000 clones, 12% to 15% seen once. Trimming left V 3 bases short and J 4 bases short, with 12 bases between. The V gene's germline CDR1 is GTSNPN and CDR2 SVGIG (reference sequence). There are 13 residues in the CDR3. Sorting with CD45RO/CCR7/CD25/CD127/CD95/CD27 yielded naive, central memory, regulatory and stem-like memory CD4+ cells. This sample stems from a study of beta chain features in type 1 diabetes.

This TCR was recovered from a man aged 25 to 45 in good health. Sequencing was performed on central memory CD4+ T cells from blood. This chain links TRBV30 with TRBJ2-5; tentative D call: TRBD2 (6 bases). CDR3 amino acids: CAWSQRRGETQYF. In nucleotides, the CDR3 is TGTGCCTGGAGCCAACGGAGGGGAGAGACCCAGTACTTC.